One TCR beta chain is described in this entry. A quantity of roughly 0.5 to 1 ug RNA underwent reverse transcription using random hexamers. The CDR3 of TCR beta was amplified by immunoSEQ multiplex PCR across 54 Vbeta and 13 Jbeta. From the immunoSEQ multiplex PCR reads, TCRdb called clonotypes with MiXCR, one entry per CDR3 protein. The sample records tens of thousands of distinct CDR3 sequences, 93% being singletons. The sample originates from a study of CD8 T cells in Susac syndrome. Healthy donors constituted the control group, matched for age and sex. Sample: CD8+ T cells from PBMCs. The source of this sequence is a human donor in good health.

The CDR3: CASSIGGELFF. DNA of the CDR3: TGTGCCAGTAGTATAGGCGGGGAGCTGTTTTTT. The chain carries TRBV19 and TRBJ2-2; no firm D call. Germline CDR1 is LNHDA and CDR2 is SQIVND (reference sequence). V shed 1 base and J shed 7 bases, with 1 base lying between them. The CDR3 has 11 amino acids.